What follows are 24 T cell receptor beta chains derived from one specimen sequenced in a study of T cells after yellow fever vaccination (dated 2019 in TCRdb). Per the publication, the treatment or condition label means: live attenuated yellow fever vaccine strain. The library relied on 5' RACE. Data came from an Illumina HiSeq 2500. TCRdb reanalyzed the raw reads on its own, using fastp at Q25 for trimming and MiXCR for clone calling, and kept in-frame beta chains. Merged by CDR3 protein, the rows form single entries marked with the most common genes and DNA. This sample is represented by 450,000 to 600,000 distinct CDR3 sequences; roughly a sixth of them were singletons. Of the sample, roughly 17% is held by the ten largest clones. The sequencing used PBMCs, collected about 5 days after the first yellow fever vaccination. The receptors were sampled from a man younger than 30 who received the YFV17D yellow fever vaccine.

This clonotype was seen a few times. The chain is built from TRBV19 and TRBJ1-5, with D perhaps matching TRBD1 (5 bases). Germline values: CDR1 LNHDA, CDR2 SQIVND (reference sequence). This CDR3 region has 15 residues. Trimming stripped 2 bases from V and 7 bases from J, with 15 bases between. The CDR3 nucleotides read TGTGCCAGTAGTATACCAGGGAGGGAATGGCAGCCCCAGCATTTT. It codes for CASSIPGREWQPQHF.

The V and J genes are TRBV10-3 and TRBJ2-3; no clear D. Per the germline V gene, CDR1 is ENHRY and CDR2 is SYGVKD. This CDR3 is 14 amino acids long. V was cut by 4 bases and J by 2 bases, with 10 bases left in between. CDR3 region: CAISAGSFTDTQYF. CDR3 coding DNA: TGTGCCATCAGTGCGGGTAGCTTCACAGATACGCAGTATTTT.

The rearrangement links TRBV7-2 to TRBJ2-1; a weak D match, TRBD1 (5 bases). Trimming stripped 5 bases from V and 0 bases from J, with 11 bases between. Per the germline V gene, CDR1 is SGHTA and CDR2 is FQGNSA. The CDR3 has 15 amino acids. The CDR3 DNA sequence: TGTGCCAGCAGCATCGACAGCAGCTCCTACAATGAGCAGTTCTTC. This encodes CASSIDSSSYNEQFF.

This clonotype was counted between two and nine times. The chain is built from TRBV28 and TRBJ1-5; D perhaps matches TRBD1 (6 bases). The CDR3 covers 14 residues. Looked up from germline, CDR1 is MDHEN and CDR2 is SYDVKM. V shed 4 bases and J shed 4 bases, with 11 bases lying between them. CDR3: CASSSGGRNQPQHF. The CDR3 DNA sequence: TGTGCCAGCAGTTCTGGGGGCCGTAATCAGCCCCAGCATTTT.

This clonotype was seen a few times. The genes are TRBV11-1 and TRBJ2-1, with 9 bases that match TRBD2. The CDR3 contains 15 residues. From germline, CDR1 is SGHAT and CDR2 FQDESV (reference sequence). V shed 5 bases, J shed 8 bases, and the junction held 10 bases outside the gene matches. The CDR3 spells CASSQPGTSSHEQFF. CDR3 sequence (DNA): TGTGCCAGCAGCCAGCCCGGGACTAGCAGCCATGAGCAGTTCTTC.

This clonotype was found a few times. The genes are TRBV5-6 and TRBJ2-1; D remains unclear. Trimming left V 7 bases short and J 14 bases short, with 19 bases between. The CDR3 contains 12 residues. Germline V gives CDR1 SGHDT, CDR2 YYEEEE. Here the CDR3 reads CASGRAVGWKFF. For the CDR3, the DNA is TGTGCCAGCGGCCGGGCCGTTGGGTGGAAGTTCTTC. The whole variable domain, filled in from reference TRBV5-6 and TRBJ2-1, reads DAGVTQSPTHLIKTRGQQVTLRCSPKSGHDTVSWYQQALGQGPQFIFQYYEEEERQRGNFPDRFSGHQFPNYSSELNVNALLLGDSALYLCASGRAVGWKFFGPGTRLTVL.

This clonotype was seen only a few times. The rearrangement uses TRBV7-2 and TRBJ2-7; the match to TRBD2 covers 7 bases. Germline CDR1 and CDR2: SGHTA and FQGNSA. Trimming took 8 bases from V and 0 from J; bases not matched to a gene: 7. CDR3 length equals 14 residues. This CDR3 reads CASRSSGLSYEQYF. CDR3 DNA sequence: TGTGCCAGCCGATCTAGCGGTCTCTCCTACGAGCAGTACTTC.

This chain uses TRBV10-2 with TRBJ2-5; perhaps TRBD2 as D (5 bases). The CDR3 is 13 residues long. Germline V gene data show CDR1 as WSHSY and CDR2 as SAAADI. V dropped 7 bases and J dropped 7 bases, with 16 bases sitting between them. CDR3 residues: CASTGVDGGTQYF. The CDR3 DNA reads TGCGCCAGCACCGGGGTGGACGGAGGGACCCAGTACTTC.

At least ten counts were recorded for this clonotype. The genes are TRBV29-1 and TRBJ2-2; TRBD2 is a possible D gene (7 bases). V was clipped by 7 bases and J by 4 bases, with 13 bases between them. The V gene's germline CDR1 is SQVTM and CDR2 ANQGSEA. This CDR3 has 13 residues. CDR3 residues: CSARGAATGELFF. The CDR3 nucleotides read TGCAGCGCCCGGGGGGCAGCCACCGGGGAGCTGTTTTTT.

This clonotype turned up a few times. The genes are TRBV18 and TRBJ2-7, with 9 bases identical to TRBD1. CDR3 length: 14 amino acids. The ends lost 5 bases at V and 2 bases at J; junction bases unmatched: 4. Germline values: CDR1 KGHSH, CDR2 LQKENI. The DNA of the CDR3 is TGTGCCAGCTCAGGGACAGGGATCACCTACGAGCAGTACGTC. Translated: CASSGTGITYEQYV.

This clonotype was seen a few times. The chain combines TRBV12-3 or TRBV12-4 with TRBJ2-4; no clear D gene. This CDR3 spans 15 amino acids. The V end was cut by 6 bases, the J end by 3 bases, with 15 bases between. CDR3 nucleotides: TGTGCCAGCAGCTCAACGGACGGTGGCAAAAACATTCAGTACTTC. This translates into CASSSTDGGKNIQYF.

The V and J genes are TRBV5-1 and TRBJ2-7; TRBD1 aligns across 7 bases. J was trimmed by 5 bases and V by 5 bases; bases with no gene match: 7. From germline, CDR1 is SGHRS and CDR2 YFSETQ. This CDR3 is built from 13 residues. This CDR3 reads CASRQTGTDEQYF. Written as DNA, the CDR3 is TGCGCCAGCAGGCAGACAGGGACCGACGAGCAGTACTTC.

This clonotype was seen a few times. V and J are TRBV20-1 and TRBJ2-5; TRBD1 matches at 7 bases. With 5 bases clipped from V and 2 bases from J, the junction kept 8 bases outside the gene matches. This CDR3 is 14 amino acids long. The germline V gene encodes CDR1 DFQATT and CDR2 SNEGSKA (reference sequence). CDR3 nucleotide sequence: TGCAGTGCTGGCGGTTCGGGACAGCAAGAGACCCAGTACTTC. It encodes CSAGGSGQQETQYF.

This clonotype was detected only a few times. In DNA form, the CDR3 reads TGTGCCAGCAGTTCAAACCGGGACAGGAGGGAGACCCAGTACTTC. Its protein is CASSSNRDRRETQYF. The gene calls are TRBV6-2 or TRBV6-3 and TRBJ2-5; 8 bases fit TRBD1. The CDR3 loop spans 15 amino acids. Germline trimming cut 4 bases from V and 5 bases from J; bases unmatched to any gene: 9. Germline V gene data show CDR1 as MNHEY and CDR2 as SVGEGT.

This chain connects TRBV20-1 to TRBJ2-5, with unresolved D. The CDR3 is 12 amino acids. Trimming removed 3 bases at V and 1 base at J, with 6 bases between. Per germline, CDR1 DFQATT and CDR2 SNEGSKA (reference sequence). Here the CDR3 reads CSARHPQETQYF. In nucleotides, the CDR3 is TGCAGTGCTAGGCACCCCCAAGAGACCCAGTACTTC.

This rearrangement joins TRBV28 to TRBJ2-7; possibly TRBD2 for D (5 bases). This CDR3 region has 14 residues. V dropped 5 bases and J dropped 3 bases, with 14 bases sitting between them. Germline assignment: CDR1 MDHEN and CDR2 SYDVKM. Written as DNA, the CDR3 is TGTGCCAGCAGTCTCAGGACGGGGAACTACGAGCAGTACGTC. It translates to CASSLRTGNYEQYV.

The chain carries TRBV27 and TRBJ2-5; the match to TRBD1 covers 10 bases. Per the germline V gene, CDR1 is MNHEY and CDR2 is SMNVEV (reference sequence). There are 14 residues in the CDR3. V lost 4 bases to trimming and J lost 5 bases; unmatched junction nucleotides: 4. CDR3 coding DNA: TGTGCCAGCAGTTCGGACAGGGGGGATGAGACCCAGTACTTC. Translated: CASSSDRGDETQYF.

This chain connects TRBV4-3 to TRBJ2-7; the D is unclear. Trimming took off 1 base at V and 0 bases at J, with 7 bases between the two ends. The CDR3 is 14 residues long. Germline V gives CDR1 LGHNA, CDR2 YSLEER. The CDR3 reads CASSQGSSSYEQYF. The CDR3 region has the DNA TGCGCCAGCAGCCAAGGGAGCAGCTCCTACGAGCAGTACTTC.

The table lists this clonotype with a few counts. The chain is built from TRBV6-1 and TRBJ2-5; tentative D call: TRBD1 (6 bases). The V gene's germline CDR1 is MNHNS and CDR2 SASEGT. The CDR3 is 15 residues long. Trimming cost V 3 bases and J 0 bases, with 11 bases left between them. CDR3 amino acids: CASSETGVYQETQYF. The DNA for the CDR3 is TGTGCCAGCAGTGAGACAGGCGTTTACCAAGAGACCCAGTACTTC.

This clonotype was seen a few times. The chain uses TRBV27 and TRBJ1-2; TRBD1 is a possible D gene (5 bases). Trimming removed 5 bases from V and 8 bases from J, with 15 bases in between. This CDR3 spans 13 amino acids. Germline values: CDR1 MNHEY, CDR2 SMNVEV (reference sequence). The CDR3 protein is CASSPGAGSGYTF. The CDR3 DNA is TGTGCCAGCAGTCCTGGGGCAGGGTCGGGCTACACCTTC.

The CDR3 nucleotides are TGTGCCAGCTCACCACCGTTCCAGACAGACTGGACCTATGGCTACACCTTC. It yields the protein CASSPPFQTDWTYGYTF. V is TRBV18 and J is TRBJ1-2; D might be TRBD1 (5 bases). CDR1 and CDR2 from the germline V gene are KGHSH and LQKENI. The CDR3 loop spans 17 amino acids. The V end lost 0 bases, the J end lost 4 bases, and 18 bases lay between the germline ends.

V is TRBV5-5 and J is TRBJ1-5; D is possibly TRBD1 (5 bases). In germline, CDR1 is SGHKS, CDR2 YYEKEE (reference sequence). With 1 base removed from V and 2 bases from J, the gap between germline ends came to 19 bases. The length of the CDR3 is 18 residues. The CDR3 coding sequence is TGTGCCAGCAGCTTGCGAGTTTTTAGTGGGGCTGGCAATCAGCCCCAGCATTTT. The encoded protein is CASSLRVFSGAGNQPQHF.

A few counts support this clonotype. V gene TRBV6-1 combines with J gene TRBJ2-5; D unresolved. The CDR3 extends over 14 amino acids. The germline gives CDR1 MNHNS, CDR2 SASEGT. Trimming removed 7 bases at V and 3 bases at J, with 15 bases between. In nucleotides, the CDR3 is TGTGCCAGCACCCCCATGTTTGGGGAAGAGACCCAGTACTTC. Encoded protein: CASTPMFGEETQYF.

CDR3 amino acids: CASSPQRGGQETQYF. CDR3 in DNA: TGTGCCAGCAGCCCTCAGCGGGGGGGTCAAGAGACCCAGTACTTC. J is TRBJ2-5 and V is TRBV7-9; 10 bases are shared with TRBD2. CDR1 is SEHNR, CDR2 FQNEAQ, per germline (reference sequence). After removal of 5 bases from V and 2 bases from J, the junction contained 5 bases not matched to a gene. This CDR3 contains 15 residues. Looking up the rest from reference TRBV7-9 and TRBJ2-5 gives the full variable domain: DTGVSQNPRHKITKRGQNVTFRCDPISEHNRLYWYRQTLGQGPEFLTYFQNEAQLEKSRLLSDRFSAERPKGSFSTLEIQRTEQGDSAMYLCASSPQRGGQETQYFGPGTRLLVL.